This TCR beta chain stems from a study of blood T cell repertoires in COVID-19. About the study: Donors in the United States, Italy and Spain gave samples during acute or convalescent COVID-19.

J lost 5 bases, V lost 4 bases, and 7 bases had no gene match. Germline CDR1 is MNHEY and CDR2 is SVGAGI. The CDR3 covers 14 residues. As originally analysed: Reference gene primer amplification gave estimated nucleated cell counts. Sequencing was performed with immunoSEQ multiplex PCR; in TCRdb, only in-frame clones are kept and a portion is missing. V and J calls and clone size are copied from that table; D and trimming were computed from the DNA. In the table there are about 170,000 clones, approximately 82% of which are singletons. This chain links TRBV6-5 with TRBJ1-1, with 7 bases aligning to TRBD1. Sequencing was done on a sample of peripheral blood. The clonotype comes from a woman older than 75 with active or convalescent COVID-19. The CDR3 DNA reads TGTGCCAGCAGTTCCAGAGCAGGGGGAACTGAAGCTTTCTTT. Amino acid sequence: CASSSRAGGTEAFF.